A selection of T cell receptor beta chains follows, all from one sample in a study of shared clonotypes between healthy human individuals. Data came from immunoSEQ multiplex PCR; TCRdb stores just in-frame clones and leaves some out. The sample holds some 600,000 clones; approximately 96% are singletons and the top ten take approximately 0.12%. The sequenced sample consisted of naive CD8+ T cells sorted from blood. The receptor source for this set is a woman under 40 in good health. CDR3s include the opening cysteine and the closing phenylalanine or tryptophan. Fields, in order: J gene, clone size, D gene, V gene, CDR3 DNA, CDR3 protein. A D gene is named only where the DNA matches it firmly. For some rows the clone size is stated as once, few or many, or as a class when expanded; others skip it.

TRBJ2-2 NA NA TRBV27 TGTGCCAGCAGTTCCGCCGGGGAGCTGTTTTTT CASSSAGELFF
TRBJ1-1 NA TRBD1 TRBV13 TGTGCCAGCAGCGGGGGACAGGGGGACACTGAAGCTTTCTTT CASSGGQGDTEAFF
TRBJ2-1 NA TRBD2 TRBV10-2 TGCGCCAGCAGTGGCGGGAGGGCCAATGAGCAGTTCTTC CASSGGRANEQFF
TRBJ2-1 NA NA TRBV27 TGTGCCAGCAGTTTAGGCCCCGGAAGCTCCTACAATGAGCAGTTCTTC CASSLGPGSSYNEQFF
TRBJ2-7 few TRBD1 TRBV27 TGTGCCAGCAGTTTAGGGACAGGGTCCTACGAGCAGTACTTC CASSLGTGSYEQYF
TRBJ2-5 NA TRBD1 TRBV7-7 TGTGCCAGCAGCTCAACCGGGACAGGGACCCAAGAGACCCAGTACTTC CASSSTGTGTQETQYF
TRBJ1-1 NA TRBD1 TRBV19 TGTGCCAGTAGTGTGACAGGGTGGAACACTGAAGCTTTCTTT CASSVTGWNTEAFF
TRBJ1-1 NA NA TRBV4-1 TGCGCCAGCAGCCAAGTGGCAGGGAAGTACACTGAAGCTTTCTTT CASSQVAGKYTEAFF
TRBJ1-2 NA NA TRBV28 TGTGCCAGCAGTTCGGGACAAATTTCTAACTATGGCTACACCTTC CASSSGQISNYGYTF
TRBJ2-1 NA TRBD1 TRBV15 TGTGCCACCAGCACCTGGACAGGGGTGGGCAATGAGCAGTTCTTC CATSTWTGVGNEQFF